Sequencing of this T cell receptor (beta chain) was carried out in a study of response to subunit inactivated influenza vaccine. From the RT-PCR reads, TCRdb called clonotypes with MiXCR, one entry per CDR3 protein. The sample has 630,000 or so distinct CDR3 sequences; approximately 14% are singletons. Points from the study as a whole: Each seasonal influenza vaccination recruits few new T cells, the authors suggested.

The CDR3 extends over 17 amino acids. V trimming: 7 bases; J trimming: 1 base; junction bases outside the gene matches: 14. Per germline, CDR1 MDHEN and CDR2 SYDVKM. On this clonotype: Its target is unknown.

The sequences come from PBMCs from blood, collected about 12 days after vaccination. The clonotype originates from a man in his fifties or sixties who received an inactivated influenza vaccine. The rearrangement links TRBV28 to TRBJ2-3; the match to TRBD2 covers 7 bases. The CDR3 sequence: CASTPSQGGGGTDTQYF. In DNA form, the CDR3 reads TGTGCCAGCACCCCCTCGCAGGGCGGGGGAGGCACAGATACGCAGTATTTT. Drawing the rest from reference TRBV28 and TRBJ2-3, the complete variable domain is DVKVTQSSRYLVKRTGEKVFLECVQDMDHENMFWYRQDPGLGLRLIYFSYDVKMKEKGDIPEGYSVSREKKERFSLILESASTNQTSMYLCASTPSQGGGGTDTQYFGPGTRLTVL.